This T cell receptor beta chain emerged from a study of PD-L1 blockade in urothelial cancer. Libraries were prepared by immunoSEQ multiplex PCR; TCRdb keeps only in-frame clonotypes and omits some of them. The table records tens of thousands of clones, roughly 80% of them present only once. The V gene lost 5 bases and the J gene lost 2 bases, with 16 bases spanning the gap. Per germline, CDR1 PRHDT and CDR2 FYEKMQ (reference sequence). The CDR3 sequence is 16 residues long. The sample in question was PBMCs, obtained around atezolizumab (anti-PD-L1) treatment. The chain carries TRBV13 and TRBJ1-5; maybe TRBD1 (5 bases). This clonotype originated in a man aged 65 to 85 with urothelial cancer. The CDR3 nucleotides are TGTGCCAGCAGCCGTTACGAGAACAGGCGCAATCAGCCCCAGCATTTT. It yields the protein CASSRYENRRNQPQHF.